These 25 T cell receptor beta chains came from one sample sequenced in a study of regulatory T cells in long-lasting Graves disease. With iRepertoire HTBI primers and Arm-PCR of CDR3 regions, TCR beta libraries were built. TCRdb called the multiplex PCR reads again in MiXCR, with one record for every CDR3 protein. The sample holds 250,000 to 300,000 distinct CDR3 sequences; roughly a fifth are singletons and the top ten take roughly three fifths. Time point: persistent/refractory GD, antithyroid drugs over 5 years with positive TRAb. PBMC RNA was the source of the TCR library. The sample was peripheral blood mononuclear cells (PBMCs), taken when the disease was refractory, from a patient treated with antithyroid drugs. The receptors come from a female donor with Graves disease.

This clonotype was picked up a small number of times. DNA for the CDR3: TGTGCCAGCAGCACCGGGACCGAGCAGTACTTC. It specifies CASSTGTEQYF. This rearrangement joins TRBV11-2 to TRBJ2-7; tentatively, D is TRBD1 or TRBD2 (5 bases each). Trimming pared 5 bases from V and 6 bases from J, leaving 8 bases between. CDR3 length: 11 residues. CDR1 and CDR2 from the germline V gene are SGHAT and FQNNGV.

This clonotype was detected ten times or more. V and J are TRBV20-1 and TRBJ1-2; 8 nucleotides match TRBD1. The trim removed 3 bases at V and 7 bases at J, leaving 7 bases unmatched. The CDR3 is 13 amino acids. Germline CDR1 DFQATT, CDR2 SNEGSKA (reference sequence). CDR3 DNA: TGCAGTGCTAGCCTGACAGGGGAGCGTGGCTACACCTTC. As protein: CSASLTGERGYTF.

This clonotype was detected only a few times. The V and J genes are TRBV20-1 and TRBJ2-7; D is possibly TRBD2 (5 bases). The germline gives CDR1 DFQATT, CDR2 SNEGSKA (reference sequence). The CDR3 is 16 residues long. The V and J ends lost 1 base and 5 bases respectively, with 21 bases between them. The CDR3 DNA is TGCAGTGCTAGAGCTCTAATCAGAGGTCGGGAAAACGAGCAGTACTTC. Translation gives CSARALIRGRENEQYF.

This chain connects TRBV15 to TRBJ2-7; a weak D match, TRBD2 (5 bases). Trimming shortened V by 0 bases and J by 7 bases, and 16 bases separated the two germline ends. Germline CDR1 and CDR2: LNHNV and YYDKDF (reference sequence). This CDR3 comprises 15 residues. This chain's CDR3 is CATSRDMAGENEQYF. CDR3 nucleotide sequence: TGTGCCACCAGCAGAGATATGGCGGGTGAGAATGAGCAGTACTTC.

This clonotype was recorded many times. V gene TRBV20-1 combines with J gene TRBJ1-4; unclear D gene. The length of the CDR3 is 13 residues. V gave up 6 bases and J gave up 5 bases, with 13 bases separating them. Germline lookup yields CDR1 DFQATT and CDR2 SNEGSKA (reference sequence). The CDR3 region has the DNA TGCAGTGCCATTCCAAATACCAATGAAAAACTGTTTTTT. Protein sequence: CSAIPNTNEKLFF.

This clonotype has ten or more counts. The J gene is TRBJ1-4, the V gene TRBV11-2, with 11 nucleotides matching TRBD1. The CDR3 loop spans 15 amino acids. Germline V gives CDR1 SGHAT, CDR2 FQNNGV. V was clipped by 7 bases and J by 6 bases; unmatched bases: 7. This CDR3 is CASTKMGQGDEKLFF. DNA of the CDR3: TGTGCCAGCACCAAGATGGGACAGGGGGATGAAAAACTGTTTTTT. The full variable domain, in which reference TRBV11-2 and TRBJ1-4 provide the parts outside the CDR3, is EAGVAQSPRYKIIEKRQSVAFWCNPISGHATLYWYQQILGQGPKLLIQFQNNGVVDDSQLPKDRFSAERLKGVDSTLKIQPAKLEDSAVYLCASTKMGQGDEKLFFGSGTQLSVL.

This chain uses TRBV2 with TRBJ2-1; D might be TRBD2 (6 bases). Germline V gives CDR1 SNHLY, CDR2 FYNNEI. The CDR3 is 15 residues long. Trimming removed 6 bases at V and 6 bases at J, with 18 bases between. CDR3 coding DNA: TGTGCCAGCAGCTTAACCCCGGGGGTAGCCAATGAGCAGTTCTTC. It translates to CASSLTPGVANEQFF.

The chain couples TRBV6-2 or TRBV6-3 to TRBJ1-6, with a tentative D call TRBD1 (6 bases). Trimming removed 4 bases at V and 7 bases at J, with 17 bases between. Germline loops: CDR1 MNHEY, CDR2 SVGEGT. There are 16 residues in the CDR3. The CDR3 nucleotides are TGTGCCAGCAGTTTTACAGGGACGCCTTCGAATTCACCCCTCCACTTT. Its protein is CASSFTGTPSNSPLHF.

V is TRBV7-9 and J is TRBJ1-3; D gene unclear. The CDR3 is 13 amino acids. Germline CDR1 and CDR2: SEHNR and FQNEAQ (reference sequence). V lost 4 bases and J 4 bases, leaving 8 bases between the germline ends. CDR3 nucleotides: TGTGCCAGCAGCTACCCGGCCGGAAACACCATATATTTT. The encoded protein is CASSYPAGNTIYF.

About this clonotype: A much larger clone lies a single base off, so this may be a read error. This rearrangement joins TRBV6-1 to TRBJ1-2, with D possibly TRBD1 on 6 matching bases. The germline V gene encodes CDR1 MNHNS and CDR2 SASEGT. CDR3 length: 14 amino acids. CDR3: CASSEGYRDYGCTF. As DNA, the CDR3 is TGTGCCAGCAGTGAAGGGTACAGGGACTATGGCTGCACCTTC.

With respect to this clonotype: One base away lies a much larger clone, so this may be a sequencing read error. The rearrangement joins TRBV28 to TRBJ1-1; D unresolved. With 6 bases removed from V and 4 bases from J, the gap between germline ends came to 12 bases. The germline V gene encodes CDR1 MDHEN and CDR2 SYDVKM. The CDR3 spans 13 residues. The CDR3 reads CASRQIEGTEAFF. The CDR3 DNA sequence: TGTGCCAGCAGACAAATCGAGGGCACTGAAGCTTTCTTT.

At least ten counts were recorded for this clonotype. V and J are TRBV28 and TRBJ2-7, with no clear D. Germline V gene lookup returns CDR1 MDHEN and CDR2 SYDVKM. Trimming removed 4 bases at V and 0 bases at J, with 7 bases between. The length of the CDR3 is 13 residues. The CDR3, as DNA: TGTGCCAGCAGTTCGGAGATCTCCTACGAGCAGTACTTC. The encoded protein is CASSSEISYEQYF.

This clonotype was observed a few times. The rearrangement uses TRBV30 and TRBJ1-3; D is uncertain. CDR3 length equals 13 residues. CDR1 GTSNPN and CDR2 SVGIG come from the germline V gene (reference sequence). Trimming took 4 bases from V and 1 from J, leaving 8 bases between them. This CDR3 reads CAWTARSGNTIYF. CDR3 DNA: TGTGCCTGGACCGCCCGGTCTGGAAACACCATATATTTT.

V gene TRBV5-1 combines with J gene TRBJ2-3; D unresolved. This CDR3 comprises 14 residues. The ends were cut back, 2 bases at V and 0 bases at J, with 7 bases in the middle. CDR1 SGHRS and CDR2 YFSETQ come from the germline V gene. For the CDR3, the DNA is TGCGCCAGCAGCTTCCCGGCTAGCACAGATACGCAGTATTTT. The encoded protein is CASSFPASTDTQYF.

The table lists this clonotype with a few counts. The DNA for the CDR3 is TGTGCCAGCAGTGTGTATCTCCGGACTGAAGCTTTCTTT. Amino acid sequence: CASSVYLRTEAFF. The rearrangement links TRBV6-1 to TRBJ1-1; no firm D call. The V gene's germline CDR1 is MNHNS and CDR2 SASEGT. This CDR3 region has 13 residues. The V gene lost 4 bases and the J gene lost 5 bases, with 11 bases spanning the gap.

This clonotype was observed many times. The J gene is TRBJ1-5, the V gene TRBV2; TRBD1 agrees at 11 bases. Trimming took 2 bases from V and 7 from J; bases not matched to a gene: 7. Germline CDR1 is SNHLY and CDR2 is FYNNEI. This CDR3 is 16 amino acids long. The CDR3 nucleotides read TGTGCCAGCAGTGAAAGGAGGACAGGGGGCTTACAGCCCCAGCATTTT. It specifies CASSERRTGGLQPQHF.

This clonotype was counted a few times. J is TRBJ1-2 and V is TRBV30, with D unresolved. This CDR3 contains 13 residues. The V gene's germline CDR1 is GTSNPN and CDR2 SVGIG (reference sequence). Deletions cut 2 bases from V and 1 base from J, with 8 bases between. The CDR3 loop is CAWSKTLNYGYTF. DNA of the CDR3: TGTGCCTGGAGTAAGACACTTAACTATGGCTACACCTTC.

The chain employs TRBV20-1 and TRBJ2-1; D assignment may be TRBD1 or TRBD2 (5 bases each). CDR3 length equals 14 residues. Germline CDR1 reads DFQATT; CDR2 reads SNEGSKA (reference sequence). Trimming removed 1 base at V and 5 bases at J, with 12 bases between. The CDR3, as DNA: TGCAGTGCTAGAGGGGCCGGGGACCACAATGAGCAGTTCTTC. Encoded protein: CSARGAGDHNEQFF.

The table lists this clonotype with a few counts. The rearrangement joins TRBV10-3 to TRBJ1-1; 8 bases agree with TRBD1. Trimming removed 5 bases from V and 4 bases from J; junction bases left unmatched: 3. The CDR3 has 13 amino acids. Germline-derived CDR1 and CDR2 are ENHRY and SYGVKD. CDR3 residues: CAISTGTGTEAFF. CDR3 nucleotides: TGTGCCATCAGTACCGGGACAGGCACTGAAGCTTTCTTT.

The table lists this clonotype with many counts. The chain combines TRBV6-5 with TRBJ2-2, with D possibly matching TRBD1 (5 bases). CDR3 size: 16 residues. V was trimmed by 2 bases and J by 5 bases, leaving 15 bases between them. Germline CDR1 MNHEY, CDR2 SVGAGI. The CDR3 nucleotides read TGTGCCAGCAGTTACAAGGGGCAGGCGGATACCGGGGAGCTGTTTTTT. Encoded protein: CASSYKGQADTGELFF.

A remark on this clonotype: This probably arose from a read error, given a far larger clone one base away. The conserved phenylalanine or tryptophan is not found at the CDR3 terminus, so this likely reflects a read error. The DNA for the CDR3 is TGTGCCAGCAGCTTAGCGGACATCAGGAGGGAGGATGGCTACACCCTC. Its protein product is CASSLADIRREDGYTL. The chain is built from TRBV7-8 and TRBJ1-2; maybe TRBD1 (5 bases). V dropped 0 bases and J dropped 6 bases, with 17 bases sitting between them. Germline assignment: CDR1 SGHVS and CDR2 FQNEAQ. The CDR3 contains 16 residues.

The V gene is TRBV5-4, the J gene TRBJ2-7; the match to TRBD2 covers 8 bases. V gave up 0 bases and J gave up 6 bases; unmatched junction bases: 2. There are 13 residues in the CDR3. Per the germline V gene, CDR1 is SGHNT and CDR2 is YYREEE (reference sequence). The CDR3 loop is CASSLGLALEQYF. The CDR3, as DNA: TGTGCCAGCAGCTTGGGACTAGCGCTCGAGCAGTACTTC.

The rearrangement joins TRBV7-2 to TRBJ2-7; 15 nucleotides agree with TRBD2. Germline V gene sequence: CDR1 SGHTA, CDR2 FQGNSA. V lost 1 base to trimming and J lost 3 bases; unmatched junction nucleotides: 10. CDR3 length: 19 amino acids. CDR3 sequence reads: CASSLDTGLAGGIYYEQYF. The DNA of the CDR3 is TGTGCCAGCAGCTTAGACACAGGACTAGCGGGAGGGATTTACTACGAGCAGTACTTC. The variable domain in full, completed from reference TRBV7-2 and TRBJ2-7, reads GAGVSQSPSNKVTEKGKDVELRCDPISGHTALYWYRQSLGQGLEFLIYFQGNSAPDKSGLPSDRFSAERTGGSVSTLTIQRTQQEDSAVYLCASSLDTGLAGGIYYEQYFGPGTRLTVT.

The table lists this clonotype with many counts. The chain uses TRBV12-3 or TRBV12-4 and TRBJ1-2; 9 positions match TRBD1. V was pared by 5 bases and J by 2 bases, with 3 bases of the junction left unmatched. This CDR3 region has 14 residues. The CDR3 spells CASSDRGENYGYTF. DNA for the CDR3: TGTGCCAGCAGTGACAGGGGGGAAAACTATGGCTACACCTTC.

This clonotype appeared a few times. V is TRBV7-9 and J is TRBJ2-7, with no clear D. The CDR3 has 15 residues. Trimming pared 5 bases from V and 3 bases from J, leaving 17 bases between. Germline loops: CDR1 SEHNR, CDR2 FQNEAQ (reference sequence). The CDR3 protein is CASSPPQPGYYEQYF. CDR3 nucleotides: TGTGCCAGCAGCCCCCCACAACCGGGCTACTACGAGCAGTACTTC.